This T cell receptor beta chain was profiled in a study of CD8 T cells in Susac syndrome. Notes on the study in general: Susac CD8+ cells expanded clonally the most in TEMRA cells and in active patients. The number of Susac-specific public clones found was approximately 17 in total CD8+ repertoires and four to six in CD8+ TEMRA repertoires.

Random hexamers were used to reverse transcribe an amount of roughly 0.5 to 1 ug RNA. Each CDR3 protein is one row after TCRdb ran MiXCR on the immunoSEQ multiplex PCR reads. The table includes some 96,000 distinct CDR3 sequences, 95% detected once. CDR1 is SGHRS, CDR2 YFSETQ, per germline. The CDR3 runs to 13 residues. Trimming shortened V by 0 bases and J by 5 bases, and 8 bases separated the two germline ends. A word on this clonotype: Antigen: not known.

The authors carried out high-throughput sequencing of TCR beta. They applied it to CD8+ and CD4+ T cells obtained from blood. Negative isolation yielded CD4+ and CD8+ T cells, and FACS enriched TEMRA cells. Sequenced: CD8+ T cells from PBMCs. The chain carries TRBV5-1 and TRBJ2-5; no reliable D call. This TCR derives from a human donor with Susac syndrome. CDR3 nucleotide sequence: TGCGCCAGCAGCTTGGATCCAATGGAGACCCAGTACTTC. The encoded protein is CASSLDPMETQYF.